The T cell receptor beta chain under discussion was sequenced for a study of shared clonotypes between healthy human individuals. Overall study findings and caveats: Clonotype sharing across several donors was observed for about 5.5% of naive CD4 clonotypes. Memory subsets had estimated richness that was generally smaller than that of naive subsets.

With 1 base removed from V and 7 bases from J, the gap between germline ends came to 11 bases. Germline values: CDR1 MNHNS, CDR2 SASEGT. The CDR3 is 15 amino acids. Note on this clone: Its antigen remains unidentified.

The study ran the assay at deep level. As processed by the authors: ImmunoSEQ supplied junction-only sequences lacking quality scores, so filtering was different. Sequencing was performed with immunoSEQ multiplex PCR; in TCRdb, only in-frame clones are kept and a portion is missing. V and J calls and clone size are those listed in that table; D and trimming were worked out from the DNA. The table includes under 2,500,000 clones, approximately 96% detected once. This receptor was identified in a man aged 18-30 years in good health. The specimen sequenced was naive CD4+ T cells sorted from blood. Documented subset: CD45RA+ positively selected. The rearrangement joins TRBV6-1 to TRBJ1-6, with D hard to call. The DNA for the CDR3 is TGTGCCAGCAGTGAAGTAGGTACGGCGAATTCACCCCTCCACTTT. Translation gives CASSEVGTANSPLHF.